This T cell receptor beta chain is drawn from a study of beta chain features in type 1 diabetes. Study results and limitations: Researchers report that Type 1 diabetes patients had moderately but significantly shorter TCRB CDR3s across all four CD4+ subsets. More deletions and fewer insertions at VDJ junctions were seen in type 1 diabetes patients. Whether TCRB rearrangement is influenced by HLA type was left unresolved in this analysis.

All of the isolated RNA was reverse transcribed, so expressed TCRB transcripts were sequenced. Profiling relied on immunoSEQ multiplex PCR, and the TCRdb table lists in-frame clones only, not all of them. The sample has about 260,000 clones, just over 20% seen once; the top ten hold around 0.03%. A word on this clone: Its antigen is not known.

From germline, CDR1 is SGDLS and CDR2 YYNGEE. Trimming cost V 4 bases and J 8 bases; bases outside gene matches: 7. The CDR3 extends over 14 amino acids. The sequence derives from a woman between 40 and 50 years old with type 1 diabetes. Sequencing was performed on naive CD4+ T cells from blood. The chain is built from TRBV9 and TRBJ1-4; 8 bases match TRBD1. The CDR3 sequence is CASSPTGGSEKLFF. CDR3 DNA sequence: TGTGCCAGCAGCCCTACAGGGGGTAGCGAAAAACTGTTTTTT.